The rows below give T cell receptor beta chains drawn from one sample of a study of CD8 T cells in Susac syndrome. One entry per CDR3 protein results from TCRdb running MiXCR on the immunoSEQ multiplex PCR reads. The table lists some 260,000 distinct CDR3 sequences, approximately 84% of them singletons, with approximately 0.11% in the top ten. The sequenced sample consisted of CD8+ T cells from PBMCs. The receptor set was obtained from a human donor with multiple sclerosis. Both conserved end residues are trimmed from each CDR3.

j_gene | v_gene | CDR3aa
TRBJ2-7 | TRBV13 | ASGSGSVRYEQY
TRBJ2-1 | TRBV11-2 | ASSSPASGEQF
TRBJ2-4 | TRBV28 | AIAGRAAKNIQY
TRBJ2-7 | TRBV20-1 | SAADSGRNPYEQY
TRBJ2-3 | TRBV20-1 | HLEPRGSFSTDTQY
TRBJ1-5 | TRBV9 | ASSVGDSSNQPQH
TRBJ2-1 | TRBV3-1 | ASSQPAGLPINEQF
TRBJ1-6 | TRBV2 | ASSQNSPLH
TRBJ2-5 | TRBV29-1 | SVLPGQGRQETQY
TRBJ2-3 | TRBV9 | ASGKDTQY
TRBJ2-1 | TRBV13 | ASSPGTSGRTVQF
TRBJ1-5 | TRBV12-3/TRBV12-4 | ASSLQGIGQPQH
TRBJ2-4 | TRBV7-9 | ASTTPSGRTKNIQY